Below are 11 T cell receptor beta chains sequenced from a single sample in a study of cytomegalovirus exposure and HLA in healthy donors. The PCR ran on 60 Vbeta and 13 Jbeta primers. Using immunoSEQ multiplex PCR, the repertoire was profiled, and TCRdb retains in-frame clones only, with some absent. The sample contains around 150,000 clones, roughly 72% of which appear only once. The specimen sequenced was PBMCs. Source of these receptors: a middle-aged man in good health and CMV-seronegative.

This clone was seen a few times. The chain uses TRBV11-2 and TRBJ1-1; D is uncertain. CDR1 is SGHAT, CDR2 FQNNGV, per germline. The CDR3 contains 12 residues. Between the trimmed V and J ends, which lost 7 bases and 11 bases, there was a span of 17 bases. CDR3 in DNA: TGTGCCAGCATCCCTTTTAGCCATAATGCTTTCTTT. Its protein product is CASIPFSHNAFF.

Comments on this clone: Other DNA sequences within the sample encode an identical CDR3. For the CDR3, the DNA is TGCGCCAGCAGCCCTAGCGGGGGCTCCTACAATGAGCAGTTCTTC. Translating gives CASSPSGGSYNEQFF. The chain links TRBV5-1 to TRBJ2-1, with TRBD2 matching over 10 bases. Germline lookup yields CDR1 SGHRS and CDR2 YFSETQ. The CDR3 runs 15 residues. J was trimmed by 0 bases and V by 4 bases; bases with no gene match: 1. The full variable domain, with the rest looked up from reference TRBV5-1 and TRBJ2-1, is KAGVTQTPRYLIKTRGQQVTLSCSPISGHRSVSWYQQTPGQGLQFLFEYFSETQRNKGNFPGRFSGRQFSNSRSEMNVSTLELGDSALYLCASSPSGGSYNEQFFGPGTRLTVL.

The J gene is TRBJ1-3, the V gene TRBV5-6; D remains ambiguous. This CDR3 comprises 14 residues. Trimming left V 4 bases short and J 4 bases short, with 12 bases between. Germline values: CDR1 SGHDT, CDR2 YYEEEE. In DNA form, the CDR3 reads TGTGCCAGCAGCCTCCTCCCGTTCGGAAACACCATATATTTT. Protein: CASSLLPFGNTIYF. The full variable domain, rest sourced from reference TRBV5-6 and TRBJ1-3, is DAGVTQSPTHLIKTRGQQVTLRCSPKSGHDTVSWYQQALGQGPQFIFQYYEEEERQRGNFPDRFSGHQFPNYSSELNVNALLLGDSALYLCASSLLPFGNTIYFGEGSWLTVV.

The chain links TRBV7-6 to TRBJ2-5; D not resolved. This CDR3 comprises 13 residues. Trimming stripped 1 base from V and 5 bases from J, with 8 bases between. The germline V gene encodes CDR1 SGHVS and CDR2 FNYEAQ. In DNA form, the CDR3 reads TGTGCCAGCAGCTTAGTGGGCCGGGAGACCCAGTACTTC. It encodes CASSLVGRETQYF.

J is TRBJ2-1 and V is TRBV5-1; a weak D match, TRBD2 (5 bases). CDR1 and CDR2 (germline): SGHRS, YFSETQ. Trimming shortened V by 4 bases and J by 7 bases, and 18 bases separated the two germline ends. This CDR3 region has 15 residues. Here the CDR3 DNA reads TGCGCCAGCAGCGAGCGACAACTAGGCGGAAATGAGCAGTTCTTC. Its translation is CASSERQLGGNEQFF.

With respect to this clone: The sample carries other DNA sequences with the same CDR3. The chain has TRBV5-1 and TRBJ1-1; no clear D gene. V lost 5 bases and J 0 bases, leaving 8 bases between the germline ends. This CDR3 has 13 amino acids. Germline CDR1 and CDR2: SGHRS and YFSETQ. The CDR3 protein is CASSFTVNTEAFF. The DNA of the CDR3 is TGCGCCAGCAGTTTTACAGTGAACACTGAAGCTTTCTTT.

The chain carries TRBV15 and TRBJ1-2, with D tentatively TRBD1 (6 bases). V gave up 0 bases and J gave up 8 bases, with 19 bases separating them. The CDR3 runs 16 residues. Per the germline V gene, CDR1 is LNHNV and CDR2 is YYDKDF (reference sequence). The CDR3 DNA reads TGTGCCACCAGCAGAGATGGGTTGACAGGATGGAAGGGCTACACCTTC. Protein sequence: CATSRDGLTGWKGYTF.

This clone was seen only a few times. The V and J genes are TRBV19 and TRBJ1-1; D is ambiguous. The germline V gene has CDR1 LNHDA and CDR2 SQIVND (reference sequence). This CDR3 is 13 amino acids long. Trimming removed 4 bases from V and 4 bases from J, with 10 bases in between. DNA of the CDR3: TGTGCCAGTAGTAGGAGGGTGGGCACTGAAGCTTTCTTT. This sequence encodes CASSRRVGTEAFF.

The genes are TRBV5-4 and TRBJ1-4, with TRBD1 as a possible D gene (6 bases). The CDR3 has 14 amino acids. Germline V CDR1 and CDR2: SGHNT, YYREEE (reference sequence). Trimming left V 4 bases short and J 2 bases short, with 9 bases between. CDR3 nucleotide sequence: TGTGCCAGCAGCATACAGGGTACTAATGAAAAACTGTTTTTT. Translated: CASSIQGTNEKLFF.

This sequence joins TRBV11-2 and TRBJ2-5, with TRBD2 matching over 8 bases. Germline CDR1 and CDR2: SGHAT and FQNNGV. Trimming cost V 5 bases and J 6 bases; bases outside gene matches: 5. The CDR3 sequence is 13 residues long. CDR3 bases: TGTGCCAGCAGCAACAGCGGGGGCCAGACCCAGTACTTC. This codes for CASSNSGGQTQYF.

This clone was detected only a few times. The rearrangement links TRBV13 to TRBJ2-5, with 8 bases identical to TRBD2. Per germline, CDR1 PRHDT and CDR2 FYEKMQ (reference sequence). The V gene end was trimmed by 5 bases and the J gene end by 2 bases; junction bases not matched to a gene: 10. The CDR3 spans 16 residues. CDR3 bases: TGTGCCAGCAGCAATACGGGGGGGCAGGGGCAAGAGACCCAGTACTTC. As protein: CASSNTGGQGQETQYF.